This TCR beta chain was recorded in a study of post-analysis software for immune sequencing data. Study summary: The patients showed relapsing-remitting, secondary progressive and progressive-relapsing multiple sclerosis courses.

The CDR3 consists of 15 residues. Germline CDR1 MNHNY, CDR2 SVGAGI (reference sequence). V lost 7 bases, J lost 6 bases, and 9 bases stayed unmatched. Each TCR beta cDNA library carried unique molecular identifiers. The T cell input of about 0.85 to 10 million gave around 540,000 cDNA molecules. MiXCR was run by TCRdb on the PCR reads, yielding one entry per CDR3 protein. This sample carries 450,000 to 650,000 distinct CDR3 sequences, around 47% of them seen once, and the ten largest clones take around 1.7%. In the case of this clonotype: Its cognate antigen is unknown.

General study results and limits: Normalized Chao1 diversity was significantly reduced in patients versus controls. F measure clustering grouped samples strongly by preparation batch. Controls had lower frequencies than patients of 4 or 5 TRBV segments, which included TRBV5-6, TRBV5-1 and TRBV20-1.

Sequenced: blood. This chain uses TRBV6-6 with TRBJ2-7; TRBD2 matches at 13 bases. The receptor was isolated from a girl aged 5 to 17 with multiple sclerosis. The CDR3 region has the DNA TGTGCCAGCATCCCACTAGCGGGAGGGCCCAGCGAGCAGTACTTC. As protein: CASIPLAGGPSEQYF.